Each of the 6 T cell receptor beta chains below was sequenced from the same sample in a study of beta chain features in type 1 diabetes. Every bit of the isolated RNA underwent reverse transcription, so sequencing read expressed TCRB transcripts. This table comes from immunoSEQ multiplex PCR, and its TCRdb copy is limited to in-frame clones, with some not included. The data hold roughly 350,000 clones, with approximately 9.9% observed a single time. The sample comprised naive CD4+ T cells from blood. These receptor sequences come from a woman aged 25 to 45 in good health.

This clone was seen a handful of times. CDR3 in amino acids: CASLTTGGGEQYF. The CDR3 region has the DNA TGTGCCAGCCTAACTACAGGGGGCGGCGAGCAGTACTTC. The rearrangement links TRBV7-9 to TRBJ2-7; 9 nucleotides agree with TRBD1. Per germline, CDR1 SEHNR and CDR2 FQNEAQ (reference sequence). This CDR3 region has 13 residues. Trimming removed 8 bases from V and 6 bases from J; junction bases left unmatched: 8.

This clone was seen more than once but under ten times. CDR3 sequence (DNA): TGTGCCAGCAGTTTAGGTCCGGGAAGGCAAGAGACCCAGTACTTC. Translation: CASSLGPGRQETQYF. V is TRBV28 and J is TRBJ2-5; D is perhaps TRBD2 (5 bases). CDR3 length: 15 amino acids. Germline V gives CDR1 MDHEN, CDR2 SYDVKM. V lost 2 bases and J lost 2, with 12 bases in between.

There are a few counts of this clone. Distinct nucleotide sequences in the sample also encode this CDR3. The chain couples TRBV18 to TRBJ2-7; D call uncertain. The CDR3 spans 13 residues. From germline, CDR1 is KGHSH and CDR2 LQKENI. Trimming stripped 3 bases from V and 4 bases from J, with 10 bases between. This CDR3 reads CASSPPSGYEQYF. The CDR3 DNA is TGTGCCAGCTCACCTCCTAGTGGGTACGAGCAGTACTTC.

The V gene is TRBV7-9, the J gene TRBJ2-1; 11 bases map to TRBD2. The CDR3 is made up of 16 amino acids. Germline CDR1 is SEHNR and CDR2 is FQNEAQ (reference sequence). After removal of 5 bases from V and 0 bases from J, the junction contained 3 bases not matched to a gene. The CDR3 sequence is CASSVTSGSSYNEQFF. The DNA for the CDR3 is TGTGCCAGCAGCGTAACTAGCGGGAGCTCCTACAATGAGCAGTTCTTC. The full variable domain, rest sourced from reference TRBV7-9 and TRBJ2-1, is DTGVSQNPRHKITKRGQNVTFRCDPISEHNRLYWYRQTLGQGPEFLTYFQNEAQLEKSRLLSDRFSAERPKGSFSTLEIQRTEQGDSAMYLCASSVTSGSSYNEQFFGPGTRLTVL.

This clone appeared a few times. V usage is TRBV5-6 and J usage is TRBJ2-5, with 9 bases identical to TRBD1. V lost 2 bases to trimming and J lost 5 bases; unmatched junction nucleotides: 4. The CDR3 is 14 amino acids. Germline CDR1 is SGHDT and CDR2 is YYEEEE. The CDR3, as DNA: TGTGCCAGCAGCTTCTACAGGGGGCCTGAGACCCAGTACTTC. This translates into CASSFYRGPETQYF.

This clone was picked up a small number of times. This chain joins TRBV6-5 and TRBJ2-7; no clear D gene. The CDR3 contains 14 residues. Trimming removed 7 bases from V and 1 base from J, with 14 bases in between. Per germline, CDR1 MNHEY and CDR2 SVGAGI. CDR3 in amino acids: CASIPVAGSYEQYF. CDR3 DNA sequence: TGTGCCAGCATTCCAGTGGCCGGGTCCTACGAGCAGTACTTC.